This TCR beta chain was identified during a study of response to subunit inactivated influenza vaccine. Study-level findings and limits: Few additional T cells are recruited per seasonal influenza vaccination, authors suggested.

TCRdb reprocessed the RT-PCR reads via MiXCR and lists one record per CDR3 protein. The table shows roughly 570,000 distinct CDR3 sequences, with 11% to 15% occurring only once. The CDR3 has 13 amino acids. Germline CDR1 reads SEHNR; CDR2 reads FQNEAQ (reference sequence). V was trimmed by 0 bases and J by 6 bases, leaving 5 bases between them. On this clonotype itself: Its antigen is as yet unknown.

The sample was PBMCs from blood, taken about 12 days after vaccination. The chain carries TRBV7-9 and TRBJ2-2; D ambiguous. This TCR derives from a man in his forties or fifties who received an inactivated influenza vaccine. This CDR3 is CASSLANPGELFF. The CDR3 coding sequence is TGTGCCAGCAGCTTAGCCAATCCCGGGGAGCTGTTTTTT.